This section outlines one T cell receptor (beta chain) sequence together with its context. The CDR3 has 13 amino acids. The V segment lost 10 bases and the J segment 4 bases; nucleotides outside the gene matches: 8. This record comes from a study of blood T cell repertoires in COVID-19. Study as a whole: Some COVID-19 samples were acute and others convalescent; all came from the United States, Italy and Spain.

Original handling: By means of reference gene primer amplification, nucleated cell counts were estimated. Libraries were prepared by immunoSEQ multiplex PCR; TCRdb keeps only in-frame clonotypes and omits some of them. That table supplies the V and J calls and clone size; D and trimming were determined from the DNA. The sample carries 20,000 to 30,000 clones, about 90% recorded once. This receptor was identified in a human donor in a cohort sampled during active COVID-19. The sequenced sample consisted of peripheral blood. The chain is built from TRBV12-3 or TRBV12-4 and TRBJ2-5, with TRBD1 identical over 8 bases. CDR3 sequence (DNA): TGTGCCACCGCCGCAGACAGGGGAGAGACCCAGTACTTC. Translation gives CATAADRGETQYF.